One sample yielded the 27 T cell receptor beta chains listed below, sequenced in a study of shared T cell receptors in the human thymus. Method: immunoSEQ multiplex PCR; TCRdb's copy keeps in-frame clones and lacks some. The sample yields 700,000 or so clones, 80% to 90% seen once. These data were also reused for a study on human thymus T cells.

Sequencing was carried out using thymocytes. These TCRs come from a girl less than two years old with a congenital heart defect.

This chain joins TRBV28 and TRBJ1-2; perhaps TRBD1 as D (6 bases). CDR1 and CDR2 (germline): MDHEN, SYDVKM. CDR3 length: 14 amino acids. The germline V and J ends were trimmed by 6 bases and 2 bases, with 13 bases remaining between them. This chain's CDR3 is CASSHRGGNYGYTF. The CDR3 nucleotides are TGTGCCAGCAGCCACCGGGGGGGCAACTATGGCTACACCTTC.

V gene TRBV4-2 combines with J gene TRBJ1-2; TRBD1 matches 8 bases. The CDR3 loop spans 14 amino acids. The germline gives CDR1 LGHNA, CDR2 YNFKEQ. The V gene end was trimmed by 4 bases and the J gene end by 4 bases; junction bases not matched to a gene: 5. The CDR3 protein is CASSRGQDSYGYTF. The CDR3 bases are TGTGCCAGCAGCCGGGGACAGGACAGCTATGGCTACACCTTC.

The chain has TRBV12-5 and TRBJ2-1; 7 nucleotides agree with TRBD2. Germline-derived CDR1 and CDR2 are LGHNT and FRNRAP. The CDR3 has 18 amino acids. V shed 1 base, J shed 3 bases, and the junction held 12 bases outside the gene matches. This chain's CDR3 is CASGLGHEPGLYYNEQFF. The CDR3 nucleotides read TGTGCTAGTGGTTTGGGTCACGAACCGGGACTATACTACAATGAGCAGTTCTTC.

The chain is built from TRBV7-9 and TRBJ2-5, with 12 bases aligning to TRBD1. The length of the CDR3 is 17 residues. V trimming: 6 bases; J trimming: 5 bases; junction bases outside the gene matches: 13. Looked up from germline, CDR1 is SEHNR and CDR2 is FQNEAQ (reference sequence). The DNA of the CDR3 is TGTGCCAGCAGTCCGGGACAGGGGGCCTTCGGTTCCGAGACCCAGTACTTC. Residues: CASSPGQGAFGSETQYF.

This chain uses TRBV6-4 with TRBJ2-1, with a weak D call TRBD1 (5 bases). Trimming took 3 bases from V and 4 from J, leaving 22 bases between them. The germline V gene encodes CDR1 MRHNA and CDR2 SNTAGT. The CDR3 contains 18 residues. CDR3 DNA: TGTGCCAGCAGTGATACAGCCGGGCAGGGCTCCCGTTACAATGAGCAGTTCTTC. It codes for CASSDTAGQGSRYNEQFF.

A few counts support this clone. The V call is TRBV5-4, the J call TRBJ1-2, with unresolved D. V lost 4 bases and J lost 8, with 24 bases in between. Germline-derived CDR1 and CDR2 are SGHNT and YYREEE (reference sequence). The length of the CDR3 is 16 residues. Here the CDR3 DNA reads TGTGCCAGCAGCCTTATGACCCTGGGAGCTTTTTGGGGCTACACCTTC. As protein: CASSLMTLGAFWGYTF.

V usage is TRBV9 and J usage is TRBJ1-1; the match to TRBD1 covers 11 bases. Unmatched junction bases numbered 11, after V lost 4 bases and J lost 3 bases. Germline values: CDR1 SGDLS, CDR2 YYNGEE. The CDR3 runs 17 residues. The CDR3 loop reads CASSPPRGTGGDTEAFF. CDR3 in DNA: TGTGCCAGCAGCCCCCCCCGCGGGACAGGGGGTGACACTGAAGCTTTCTTT.

The gene calls are TRBV11-2 and TRBJ1-1; possibly TRBD1 for D (6 bases). Trimming took 3 bases from V and 1 from J, leaving 21 bases between them. The CDR3 totals 18 residues. Germline CDR1 SGHAT, CDR2 FQNNGV. The CDR3 bases are TGTGCCAGCAGCTTCTCCATCAGTAAAACAGGGAGGAACACTGAAGCTTTCTTT. It is translated as CASSFSISKTGRNTEAFF. The full variable domain, rest sourced from reference TRBV11-2 and TRBJ1-1, is EAGVAQSPRYKIIEKRQSVAFWCNPISGHATLYWYQQILGQGPKLLIQFQNNGVVDDSQLPKDRFSAERLKGVDSTLKIQPAKLEDSAVYLCASSFSISKTGRNTEAFFGQGTRLTVV.

V usage is TRBV4-2 and J usage is TRBJ2-3; TRBD2 matches 11 bases. V lost 3 bases, J lost 2 bases, and 7 bases stayed unmatched. Looked up from germline, CDR1 is LGHNA and CDR2 is YNFKEQ. This CDR3 spans 17 amino acids. DNA for the CDR3: TGTGCCAGCAGCCACCCGGGACTAGCGGCAACCACAGATACGCAGTATTTT. Encoded protein: CASSHPGLAATTDTQYF.

The chain recombines TRBV28 with TRBJ1-1; 7 bases match TRBD1. V trimming: 6 bases; J trimming: 1 base; junction bases outside the gene matches: 11. CDR3 size: 16 residues. Germline V CDR1 and CDR2: MDHEN, SYDVKM. The CDR3 nucleotides read TGTGCCAGCAGCCGCAGACAGGGAGTACGGAACACTGAAGCTTTCTTT. It yields the protein CASSRRQGVRNTEAFF.

This chain connects TRBV30 to TRBJ2-1; D may be TRBD1 (6 bases). This CDR3 is 15 amino acids long. Germline CDR1 and CDR2: GTSNPN and SVGIG (reference sequence). Trimming removed 5 bases from V and 6 bases from J, with 20 bases in between. CDR3 coding DNA: TGTGCCTGGGCGAGGGATACAGGGAAGTTCAATGAGCAGTTCTTC. Protein product: CAWARDTGKFNEQFF.

This clone was seen a single time. V is TRBV5-6 and J is TRBJ2-7, with D perhaps TRBD1 (6 bases). The CDR3 contains 14 residues. Germline CDR1 and CDR2: SGHDT and YYEEEE. V gave up 4 bases and J gave up 0 bases, with 11 bases separating them. The CDR3 DNA is TGTGCCAGCAGCATTGGACAGAGCTCCTACGAGCAGTACTTC. Amino acid sequence: CASSIGQSSYEQYF.

This sequence joins TRBV5-1 and TRBJ1-2; possible D gene TRBD1, 5 bases. The length of the CDR3 is 14 residues. Germline CDR1 and CDR2: SGHRS and YFSETQ. The V gene lost 4 bases and the J gene lost 4 bases, with 14 bases spanning the gap. The CDR3 DNA reads TGCGCCAGCAGCCCGGTTGACACAGGCTATGGCTACACCTTC. Translation gives CASSPVDTGYGYTF.

The gene calls are TRBV28 and TRBJ2-1; 9 bases are shared with TRBD1. This CDR3 region has 16 residues. CDR1 and CDR2 (germline): MDHEN, SYDVKM. The V segment lost 5 bases and the J segment 4 bases; nucleotides outside the gene matches: 9. The CDR3 protein is CASSPLGGQGYNEQFF. CDR3 in DNA: TGTGCCAGCAGTCCGCTTGGGGGACAGGGATACAATGAGCAGTTCTTC.

The rearrangement joins TRBV6-1 to TRBJ2-7, with D maybe TRBD2 (5 bases). The CDR3 extends over 16 amino acids. Looked up from germline, CDR1 is MNHNS and CDR2 is SASEGT. Trimming pared 1 base from V and 1 base from J, leaving 14 bases between. The CDR3 loop is CASSEEGPRRSYEQYF. CDR3 sequence (DNA): TGTGCCAGCAGTGAAGAGGGCCCTAGGAGGTCCTACGAGCAGTACTTC.

V usage is TRBV27 and J usage is TRBJ2-1; TRBD2 agrees at 9 bases. The germline V gene has CDR1 MNHEY and CDR2 SMNVEV (reference sequence). The CDR3 is 16 amino acids. Germline trimming cut 0 bases from V and 6 bases from J; bases unmatched to any gene: 6. CDR3 sequence: CASSLSSGGPGNEQFF. In nucleotides, the CDR3 is TGTGCCAGCAGTTTATCGAGCGGGGGGCCTGGCAATGAGCAGTTCTTC.

The rearrangement joins TRBV2 to TRBJ1-2; TRBD1 agrees at 7 bases. Looked up from germline, CDR1 is SNHLY and CDR2 is FYNNEI. V gave up 11 bases and J gave up 8 bases; unmatched junction bases: 8. This CDR3 is built from 11 residues. The CDR3 sequence: CAQHRGSGYTF. CDR3 nucleotides: TGTGCCCAACACAGGGGATCAGGCTACACCTTC. The whole variable domain, remainder taken from reference TRBV2 and TRBJ1-2, is EPEVTQTPSHQVTQMGQEVILRCVPISNHLYFYWYRQILGQKVEFLVSFYNNEISEKSEIFDDQFSVERPDGSNFTLKIRSTKLEDSAMYFCAQHRGSGYTFGSGTRLTVV.

This clone was seen once. V gene TRBV19 combines with J gene TRBJ2-1; 7 bases align to TRBD2. V gave up 5 bases and J gave up 6 bases; unmatched junction bases: 13. Germline loops: CDR1 LNHDA, CDR2 SQIVND (reference sequence). The CDR3 is 16 residues long. The CDR3 loop reads CASSPSPSGLSNEQFF. The DNA for the CDR3 is TGTGCCAGTAGTCCAAGCCCTAGCGGACTCTCCAATGAGCAGTTCTTC.

The chain is built from TRBV5-6 and TRBJ2-7; the match to TRBD2 covers 7 bases. This CDR3 is 14 amino acids long. The trim removed 3 bases at V and 7 bases at J, leaving 10 bases unmatched. Germline-derived CDR1 and CDR2 are SGHDT and YYEEEE. The CDR3 region is CASSCSGGTGEQYF. The CDR3 region has the DNA TGTGCCAGCAGCTGTTCGGGGGGAACGGGGGAGCAGTACTTC.

This clone has just a few counts. The rearrangement joins TRBV28 to TRBJ2-5, with D possibly TRBD1 on 5 matching bases. Per the germline V gene, CDR1 is MDHEN and CDR2 is SYDVKM. V was trimmed by 6 bases and J by 7 bases, leaving 9 bases between them. This CDR3 has 11 residues. The CDR3 DNA follows: TGTGCCAGCAGGACAGTTCGGACCCAGTACTTC. Its protein product is CASRTVRTQYF.

The chain uses TRBV7-9 and TRBJ1-3; possible D gene TRBD1, 5 bases. Germline V gene lookup returns CDR1 SEHNR and CDR2 FQNEAQ (reference sequence). There are 16 residues in the CDR3. V dropped 8 bases and J dropped 3 bases, with 20 bases sitting between them. The CDR3 bases are TGTGCCAGCTTAGACAGCGGGGGAGTAGTTGGAAACACCATATATTTT. Its translation: CASLDSGGVVGNTIYF.

This clone has only one observation. The CDR3 sequence: CASSLRDGDREGFWGNTEAFF. The CDR3 nucleotides read TGTGCCAGCAGTTTGCGTGATGGGGACAGGGAAGGCTTTTGGGGGAACACTGAAGCTTTCTTT. V and J are TRBV28 and TRBJ1-1; 9 bases map to TRBD1. Trimming cost V 3 bases and J 1 base; bases outside gene matches: 21. The CDR3 totals 21 residues. CDR1 is MDHEN and CDR2 is SYDVKM in the germline V gene.

This clone was counted a single time. The V gene is TRBV2, the J gene TRBJ1-1; D ambiguous. V lost 2 bases to trimming and J lost 0 bases, with 16 bases between them. This CDR3 is 17 amino acids long. The germline V gene has CDR1 SNHLY and CDR2 FYNNEI. CDR3 sequence: CASSERDIGTLNTEAFF. The CDR3 nucleotides are TGTGCCAGCAGTGAAAGAGATATTGGTACGCTGAACACTGAAGCTTTCTTT.

V is TRBV5-6 and J is TRBJ1-2; perhaps TRBD1 as D (5 bases). In germline, CDR1 is SGHDT, CDR2 YYEEEE. CDR3 length: 15 amino acids. The V end was cut by 5 bases, the J end by 1 base, with 15 bases between. CDR3 in DNA: TGTGCCAGCAGTTTAAATCAGGGACTTAACTATGGCTACACCTTC. It yields the protein CASSLNQGLNYGYTF.

This chain's CDR3 is CASSRRDRAVGNEQFF. The DNA for the CDR3 is TGTGCCAGCAGCCGGAGGGACAGGGCGGTCGGCAATGAGCAGTTCTTC. The chain carries TRBV7-8 and TRBJ2-1, with TRBD1 matching 9 bases. Germline lookup yields CDR1 SGHVS and CDR2 FQNEAQ. The V segment lost 5 bases and the J segment 6 bases; nucleotides outside the gene matches: 11. This CDR3 contains 16 residues.

This chain uses TRBV25-1 with TRBJ1-1, with D perhaps TRBD1 (6 bases). The V gene lost 1 base and the J gene lost 3 bases, with 15 bases spanning the gap. Germline-derived CDR1 and CDR2 are MGHDK and SYGVNS. There are 16 residues in the CDR3. The CDR3 protein is CASSESPHRVDTEAFF. The CDR3 DNA reads as TGTGCCAGCAGTGAATCCCCCCACAGGGTAGACACTGAAGCTTTCTTT.

Only a few counts were recorded for this clone. The chain joins TRBV7-6 to TRBJ1-3, with D unclear. Germline CDR1 reads SGHVS; CDR2 reads FNYEAQ. CDR3 length equals 17 residues. The V end was cut by 4 bases, the J end by 2 bases, with 18 bases between. CDR3 DNA: TGTGCCAGCAGCTCCGGGCGGGCAGGACCCCCTGGAAACACCATATATTTT. This translates into CASSSGRAGPPGNTIYF. The whole variable domain, filled in from reference TRBV7-6 and TRBJ1-3, reads GAGVSQSPRYKVTKRGQDVALRCDPISGHVSLYWYRQALGQGPEFLTYFNYEAQQDKSGLPNDRFSAERPEGSISTLTIQRTEQRDSAMYRCASSSGRAGPPGNTIYFGEGSWLTVV.